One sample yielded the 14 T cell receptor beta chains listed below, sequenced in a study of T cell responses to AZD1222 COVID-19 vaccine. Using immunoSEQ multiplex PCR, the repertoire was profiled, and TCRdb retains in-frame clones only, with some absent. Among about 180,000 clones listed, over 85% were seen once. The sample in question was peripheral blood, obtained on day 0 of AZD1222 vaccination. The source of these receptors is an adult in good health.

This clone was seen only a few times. The CDR3, as DNA: TGTGCCAGCAGTTCAGGGGCGTATGGCTACACCTTC. Amino acid sequence: CASSSGAYGYTF. This chain connects TRBV12-3 or TRBV12-4 to TRBJ1-2; possible D gene TRBD1, 6 bases. Trimming removed 4 bases from V and 5 bases from J, with 8 bases in between. The CDR3 length is 12 residues.

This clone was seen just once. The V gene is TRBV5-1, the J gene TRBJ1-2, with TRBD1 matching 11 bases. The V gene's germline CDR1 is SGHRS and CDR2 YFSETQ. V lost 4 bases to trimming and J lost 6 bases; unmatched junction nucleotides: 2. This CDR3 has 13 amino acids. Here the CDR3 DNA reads TGCGCCAGCAGCCCGGGACAGGGGGATGGCTACACCTTC. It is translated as CASSPGQGDGYTF.

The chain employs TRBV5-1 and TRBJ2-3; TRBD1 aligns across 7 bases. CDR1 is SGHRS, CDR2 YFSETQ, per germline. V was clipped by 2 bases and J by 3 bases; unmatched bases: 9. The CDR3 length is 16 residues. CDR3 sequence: CASSFPGQSPTDTQYF. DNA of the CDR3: TGCGCCAGCAGCTTCCCGGGACAGTCGCCAACAGATACGCAGTATTTT. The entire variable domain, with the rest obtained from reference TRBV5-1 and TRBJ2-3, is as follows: KAGVTQTPRYLIKTRGQQVTLSCSPISGHRSVSWYQQTPGQGLQFLFEYFSETQRNKGNFPGRFSGRQFSNSRSEMNVSTLELGDSALYLCASSFPGQSPTDTQYFGPGTRLTVL.

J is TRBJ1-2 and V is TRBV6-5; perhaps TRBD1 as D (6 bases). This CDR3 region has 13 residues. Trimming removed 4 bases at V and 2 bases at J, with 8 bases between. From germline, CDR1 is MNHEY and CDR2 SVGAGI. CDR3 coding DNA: TGTGCCAGCAGTTGGACAGAGAACTATGGCTACACCTTC. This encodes CASSWTENYGYTF.

CDR3 sequence reads: CASGGLLTDTQYF. In DNA, the CDR3 is TGTGCCAGCGGGGGACTCCTCACAGATACGCAGTATTTT. The chain employs TRBV9 and TRBJ2-3; tentative D call: TRBD2 (6 bases). V was pared by 7 bases and J by 2 bases, with 11 bases between. CDR1 is SGDLS and CDR2 is YYNGEE in the germline V gene. The CDR3 runs 13 residues.

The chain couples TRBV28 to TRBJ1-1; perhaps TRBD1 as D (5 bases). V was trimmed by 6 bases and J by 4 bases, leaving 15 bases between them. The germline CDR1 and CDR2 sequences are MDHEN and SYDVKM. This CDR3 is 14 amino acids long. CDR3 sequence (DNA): TGTGCCAGCAGGCTTGAAGCAGGGTTCACTGAAGCTTTCTTT. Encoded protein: CASRLEAGFTEAFF.

CDR3 sequence: CSARGEKLFF. CDR3 coding DNA: TGCAGTGCCCGGGGTGAAAAACTGTTTTTT. The V and J genes are TRBV20-1 and TRBJ1-4; D not resolved. The CDR3 has 10 residues. V shed 6 bases and J shed 7 bases, with 6 bases lying between them. CDR1 is DFQATT, CDR2 SNEGSKA, per germline (reference sequence).

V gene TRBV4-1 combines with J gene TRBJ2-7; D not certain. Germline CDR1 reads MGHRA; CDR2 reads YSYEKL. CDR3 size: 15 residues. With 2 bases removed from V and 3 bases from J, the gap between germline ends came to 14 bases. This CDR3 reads CASSQTPGSLYEQYF. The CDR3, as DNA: TGCGCCAGCAGCCAAACCCCTGGTTCCCTCTACGAGCAGTACTTC.

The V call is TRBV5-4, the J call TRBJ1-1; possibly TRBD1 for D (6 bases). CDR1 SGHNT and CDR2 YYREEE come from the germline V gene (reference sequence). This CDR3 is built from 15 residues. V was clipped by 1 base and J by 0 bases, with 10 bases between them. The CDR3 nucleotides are TGTGCCAGCAGCTTGTTGGCAGGGGTGAACACTGAAGCTTTCTTT. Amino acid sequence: CASSLLAGVNTEAFF.

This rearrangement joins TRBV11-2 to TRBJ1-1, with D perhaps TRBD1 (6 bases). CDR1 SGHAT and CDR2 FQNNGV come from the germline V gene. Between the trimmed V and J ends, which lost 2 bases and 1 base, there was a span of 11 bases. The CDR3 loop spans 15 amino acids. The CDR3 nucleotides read TGTGCCAGCAGCTTACTTCTGGGGGCGAACACTGAAGCTTTCTTT. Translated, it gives CASSLLLGANTEAFF.

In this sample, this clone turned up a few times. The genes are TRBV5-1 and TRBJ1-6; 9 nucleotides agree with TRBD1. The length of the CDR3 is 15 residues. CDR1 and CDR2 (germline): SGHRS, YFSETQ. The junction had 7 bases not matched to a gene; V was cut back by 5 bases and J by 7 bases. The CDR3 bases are TGCGCCAGCAGACCGACAGGGGGAGGGAATTCACCCCTCCACTTT. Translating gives CASRPTGGGNSPLHF.

The CDR3 loop is CASSLAELKGYTEAFF. The CDR3 nucleotides are TGTGCCAGCAGCTTGGCCGAACTAAAGGGATATACTGAAGCTTTCTTT. This chain connects TRBV5-4 to TRBJ1-1; D remains unclear. The length of the CDR3 is 16 residues. Germline V gives CDR1 SGHNT, CDR2 YYREEE (reference sequence). With 0 bases removed from V and 5 bases from J, the gap between germline ends came to 17 bases.

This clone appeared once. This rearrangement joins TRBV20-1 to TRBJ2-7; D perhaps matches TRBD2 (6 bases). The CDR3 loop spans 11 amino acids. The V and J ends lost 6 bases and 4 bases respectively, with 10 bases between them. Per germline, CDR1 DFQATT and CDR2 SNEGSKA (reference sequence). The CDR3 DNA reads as TGCAGTGCGAGGAGGGCGTACGAGCAGTACTTC. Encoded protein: CSARRAYEQYF.

The CDR3 DNA follows: TGTGCCAGCAGTTGGGTGGGAGGGTCCCACTACGAGCAGTACTTC. Protein sequence: CASSWVGGSHYEQYF. The rearrangement uses TRBV6-1 and TRBJ2-7; 7 bases are a match to TRBD2. Germline CDR1 is MNHNS and CDR2 is SASEGT. The CDR3 sequence is 15 residues long. V lost 5 bases, J lost 3 bases, and 10 bases stayed unmatched.